The 4 T cell receptor beta chains listed next were all sequenced from one sample in a study of long-term antiretroviral therapy in people with HIV. Version v3.0 of the immunoSEQ assay was performed at survey level. Assay used: immunoSEQ multiplex PCR; TCRdb lists only in-frame clones, some missing. The data show about 21,000 clones, about four fifths seen once. The sample was unsorted PBMCs, taken 0.2 years after starting antiretroviral therapy. All receptors come from a woman younger than 45 with HIV.

V gene TRBV27 combines with J gene TRBJ1-5; 10 positions match TRBD1. Germline assignment: CDR1 MNHEY and CDR2 SMNVEV (reference sequence). The CDR3 loop spans 14 amino acids. V was pared by 6 bases and J by 4 bases, with 3 bases of the junction left unmatched. CDR3 region: CASRPGQGNQPQHF. The CDR3 coding sequence is TGTGCCAGCAGGCCGGGACAGGGGAATCAGCCCCAGCATTTT.

The V call is TRBV18, the J call TRBJ1-2; D is ambiguous. Trimming pared 6 bases from V and 2 bases from J, leaving 13 bases between. The CDR3 has 14 amino acids. Germline CDR1 and CDR2: KGHSH and LQKENI. The CDR3 loop reads CASSADGGNYGYTF. The CDR3 DNA reads TGTGCCAGCTCCGCCGACGGAGGGAACTATGGCTACACCTTC. The variable domain in full, with the rest retrieved from reference TRBV18 and TRBJ1-2, is NAGVMQNPRHLVRRRGQEARLRCSPMKGHSHVYWYRQLPEEGLKFMVYLQKENIIDESGMPKERFSAEFPKEGPSILRIQQVVRGDSAAYFCASSADGGNYGYTFGSGTRLTVV.

The rearrangement joins TRBV7-2 to TRBJ1-2; no definite D call. The V gene lost 2 bases and the J gene lost 7 bases, with 11 bases spanning the gap. The CDR3 has 13 amino acids. Germline V CDR1 and CDR2: SGHTA, FQGNSA. CDR3 protein: CASSLWRESGYTF. For the CDR3, the DNA is TGTGCCAGCAGCTTATGGAGGGAGAGTGGCTACACCTTC.

CDR3 region: CASSPVLTSGGANNEQFF. The CDR3 nucleotides read TGCGCCAGCAGCCCGGTCCTCACTAGCGGGGGGGCAAACAATGAGCAGTTCTTC. This sequence joins TRBV5-1 and TRBJ2-1, with 13 bases aligning to TRBD2. CDR3 length equals 18 residues. Germline V gives CDR1 SGHRS, CDR2 YFSETQ. With V trimmed by 4 bases and J by 5 bases, 12 bases remained unmatched.